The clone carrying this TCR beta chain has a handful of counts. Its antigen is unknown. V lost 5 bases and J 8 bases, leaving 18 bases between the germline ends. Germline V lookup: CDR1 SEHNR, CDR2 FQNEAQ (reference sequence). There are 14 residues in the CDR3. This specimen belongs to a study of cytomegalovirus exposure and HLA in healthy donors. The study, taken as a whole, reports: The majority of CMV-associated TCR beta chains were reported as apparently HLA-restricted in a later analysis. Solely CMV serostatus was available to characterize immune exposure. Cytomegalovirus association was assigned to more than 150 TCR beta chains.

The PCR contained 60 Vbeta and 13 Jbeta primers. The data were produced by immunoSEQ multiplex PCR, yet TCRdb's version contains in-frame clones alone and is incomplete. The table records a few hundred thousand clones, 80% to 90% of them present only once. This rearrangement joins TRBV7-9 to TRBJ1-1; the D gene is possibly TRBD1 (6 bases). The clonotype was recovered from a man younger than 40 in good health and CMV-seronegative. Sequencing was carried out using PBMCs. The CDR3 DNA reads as TGTGCCAGCAGCCCACTAAGGACCGGGACAGAAGCTTTCTTT. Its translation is CASSPLRTGTEAFF.